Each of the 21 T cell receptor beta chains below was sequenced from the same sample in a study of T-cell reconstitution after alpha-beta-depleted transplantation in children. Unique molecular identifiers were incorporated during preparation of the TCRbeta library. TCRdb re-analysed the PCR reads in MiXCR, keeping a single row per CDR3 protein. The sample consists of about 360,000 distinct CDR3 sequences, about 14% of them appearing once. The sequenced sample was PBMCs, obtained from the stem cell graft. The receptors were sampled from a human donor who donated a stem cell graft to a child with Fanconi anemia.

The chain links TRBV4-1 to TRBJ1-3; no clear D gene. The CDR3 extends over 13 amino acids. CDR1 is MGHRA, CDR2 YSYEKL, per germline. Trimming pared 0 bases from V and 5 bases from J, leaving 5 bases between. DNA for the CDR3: TGCGCCAGCAGCCAAGATGTCCGAAACACCATATATTTT. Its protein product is CASSQDVRNTIYF.

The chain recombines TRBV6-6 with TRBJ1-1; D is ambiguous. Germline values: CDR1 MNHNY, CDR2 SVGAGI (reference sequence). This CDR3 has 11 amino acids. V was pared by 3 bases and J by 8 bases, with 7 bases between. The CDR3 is CASSYREEAFF. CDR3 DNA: TGTGCCAGCAGTTATCGGGAGGAAGCTTTCTTT.

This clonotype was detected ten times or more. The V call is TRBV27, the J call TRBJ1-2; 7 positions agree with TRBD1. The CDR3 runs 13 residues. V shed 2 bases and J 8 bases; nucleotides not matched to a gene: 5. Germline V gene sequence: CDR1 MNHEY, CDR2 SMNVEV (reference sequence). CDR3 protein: CASSLRTGAGYTF. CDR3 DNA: TGTGCCAGCAGTTTACGTACAGGGGCGGGCTACACCTTC.

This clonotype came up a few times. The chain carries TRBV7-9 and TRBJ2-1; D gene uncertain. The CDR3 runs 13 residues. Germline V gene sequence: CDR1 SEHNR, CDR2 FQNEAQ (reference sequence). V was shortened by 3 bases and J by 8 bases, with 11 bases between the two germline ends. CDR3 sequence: CASSFRRNDEQFF. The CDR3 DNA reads TGTGCCAGCAGCTTTCGCCGGAACGATGAGCAGTTCTTC.

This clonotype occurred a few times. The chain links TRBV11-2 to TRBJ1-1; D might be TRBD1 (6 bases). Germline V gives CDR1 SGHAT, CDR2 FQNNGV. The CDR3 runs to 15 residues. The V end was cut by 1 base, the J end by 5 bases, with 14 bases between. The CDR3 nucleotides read TGTGCCAGCAGCTTAGGGATAGGGGGGAGGACTGAAGCTTTCTTT. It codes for CASSLGIGGRTEAFF.

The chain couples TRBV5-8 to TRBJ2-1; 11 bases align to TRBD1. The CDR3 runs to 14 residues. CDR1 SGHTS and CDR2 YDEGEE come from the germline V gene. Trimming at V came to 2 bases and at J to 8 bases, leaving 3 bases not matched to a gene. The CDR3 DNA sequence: TGTGCCAGCAGCTTAAGGACAGGGGGCCATGAGCAGTTCTTC. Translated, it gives CASSLRTGGHEQFF. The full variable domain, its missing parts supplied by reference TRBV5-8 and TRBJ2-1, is EAGVTQSPTHLIKTRGQQATLRCSPISGHTSVYWYQQALGLGLQFLLWYDEGEERNRGNFPPRFSGRQFPNYSSELNVNALELEDSALYLCASSLRTGGHEQFFGPGTRLTVL.

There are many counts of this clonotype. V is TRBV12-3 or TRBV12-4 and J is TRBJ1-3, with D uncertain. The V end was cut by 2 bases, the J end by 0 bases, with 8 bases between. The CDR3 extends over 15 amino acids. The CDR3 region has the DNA TGTGCCAGCAGTTTAAGTATGTCCTCTGGAAACACCATATATTTT. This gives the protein CASSLSMSSGNTIYF.

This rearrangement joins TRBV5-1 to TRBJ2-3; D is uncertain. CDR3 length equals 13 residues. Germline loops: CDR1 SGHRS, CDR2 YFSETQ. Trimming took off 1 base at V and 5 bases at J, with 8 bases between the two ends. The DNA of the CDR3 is TGCGCCAGCAGCTTGAATACCCAAGATACGCAGTATTTT. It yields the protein CASSLNTQDTQYF. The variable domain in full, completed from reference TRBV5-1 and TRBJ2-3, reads KAGVTQTPRYLIKTRGQQVTLSCSPISGHRSVSWYQQTPGQGLQFLFEYFSETQRNKGNFPGRFSGRQFSNSRSEMNVSTLELGDSALYLCASSLNTQDTQYFGPGTRLTVL.

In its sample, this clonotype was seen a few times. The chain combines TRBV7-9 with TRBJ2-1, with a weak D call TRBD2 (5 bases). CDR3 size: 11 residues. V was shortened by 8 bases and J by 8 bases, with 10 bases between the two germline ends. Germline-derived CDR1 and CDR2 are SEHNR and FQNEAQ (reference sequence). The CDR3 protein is CASEGTYEQFF. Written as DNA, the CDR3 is TGTGCCAGCGAGGGAACTTATGAGCAGTTCTTC.

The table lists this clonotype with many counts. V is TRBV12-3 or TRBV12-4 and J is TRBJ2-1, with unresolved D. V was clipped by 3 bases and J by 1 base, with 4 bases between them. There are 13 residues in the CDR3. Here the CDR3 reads CASSFASYNEQFF. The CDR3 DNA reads TGTGCCAGCAGTTTCGCTTCCTACAATGAGCAGTTCTTC.

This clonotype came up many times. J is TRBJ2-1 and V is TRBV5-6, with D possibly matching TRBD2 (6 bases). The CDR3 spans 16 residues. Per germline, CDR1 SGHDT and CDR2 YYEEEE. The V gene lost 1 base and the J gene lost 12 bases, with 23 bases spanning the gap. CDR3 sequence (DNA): TGTGCCAGCAGCTTGTGGGGCGGGACCGCCTTGTTGTGGCAGTTCTTC. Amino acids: CASSLWGGTALLWQFF.

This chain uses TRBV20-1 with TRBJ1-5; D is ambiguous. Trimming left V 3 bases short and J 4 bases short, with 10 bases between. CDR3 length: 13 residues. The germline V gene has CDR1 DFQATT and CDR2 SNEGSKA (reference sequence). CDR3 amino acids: CSASSGQNQPQHF. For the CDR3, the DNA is TGCAGTGCTAGCTCGGGCCAAAATCAGCCCCAGCATTTT.

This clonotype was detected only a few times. The CDR3 reads CASSLFLRGRQRPDTQYF. CDR3 bases: TGTGCCAGCAGCTTATTTCTGCGGGGACGGCAACGGCCAGATACGCAGTATTTT. This chain uses TRBV11-2 with TRBJ2-3, with TRBD2 as a possible D gene (6 bases). Per germline, CDR1 SGHAT and CDR2 FQNNGV. The CDR3 length is 18 residues. The V end lost 2 bases, the J end lost 4 bases, and 22 bases lay between the germline ends.

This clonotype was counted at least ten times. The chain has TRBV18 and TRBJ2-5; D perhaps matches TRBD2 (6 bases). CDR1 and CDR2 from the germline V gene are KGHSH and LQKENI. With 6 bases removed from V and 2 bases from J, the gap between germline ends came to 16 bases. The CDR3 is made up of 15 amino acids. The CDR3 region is CASSRNPGLQETQYF. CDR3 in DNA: TGTGCCAGCTCGCGAAACCCGGGACTTCAAGAGACCCAGTACTTC.

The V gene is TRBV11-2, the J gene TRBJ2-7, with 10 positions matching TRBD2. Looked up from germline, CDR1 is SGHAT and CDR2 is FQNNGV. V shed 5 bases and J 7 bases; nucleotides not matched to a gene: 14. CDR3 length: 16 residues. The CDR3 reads CASSDIGERGGSEQYF. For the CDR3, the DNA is TGTGCCAGCAGCGATATTGGGGAGCGGGGGGGCAGTGAGCAGTACTTC.

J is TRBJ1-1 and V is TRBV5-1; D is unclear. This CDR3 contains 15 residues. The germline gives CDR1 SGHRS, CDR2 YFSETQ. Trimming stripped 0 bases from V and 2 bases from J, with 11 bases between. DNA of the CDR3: TGCGCCAGCAGCTTGGCGTCGGCAGCCAACACTGAAGCTTTCTTT. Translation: CASSLASAANTEAFF.

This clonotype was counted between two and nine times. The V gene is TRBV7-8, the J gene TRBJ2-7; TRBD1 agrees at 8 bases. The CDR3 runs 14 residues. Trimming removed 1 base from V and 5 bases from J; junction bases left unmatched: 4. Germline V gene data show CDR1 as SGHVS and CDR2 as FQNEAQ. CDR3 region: CASSLDRGLNEQYF. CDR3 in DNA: TGTGCCAGCAGCTTAGACAGGGGGTTAAACGAGCAGTACTTC.

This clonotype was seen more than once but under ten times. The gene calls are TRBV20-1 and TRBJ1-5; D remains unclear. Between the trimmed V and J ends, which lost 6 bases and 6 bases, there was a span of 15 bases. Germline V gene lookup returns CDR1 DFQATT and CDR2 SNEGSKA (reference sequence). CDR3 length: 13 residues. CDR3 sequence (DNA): TGCAGTGCCTCCCGGGGTTCAGGTCAGCCCCAGCATTTT. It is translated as CSASRGSGQPQHF.

The CDR3 nucleotides read TGTGCCAGCAGCCAATACAGGGAAACTGAAGCTTTCTTT. It yields the protein CASSQYRETEAFF. The V and J genes are TRBV14 and TRBJ1-1; perhaps TRBD1 as D (6 bases). This CDR3 region has 13 residues. Trimming removed 2 bases at V and 5 bases at J, with 9 bases between. Per germline, CDR1 SGHDN and CDR2 FVKESK.

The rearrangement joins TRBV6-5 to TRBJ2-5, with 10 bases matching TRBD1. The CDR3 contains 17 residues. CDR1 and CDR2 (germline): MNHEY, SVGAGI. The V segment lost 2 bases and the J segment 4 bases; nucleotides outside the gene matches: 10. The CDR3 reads CASSYIPGQGRGETQYF. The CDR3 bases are TGTGCCAGCAGTTACATCCCGGGACAGGGGCGGGGAGAGACCCAGTACTTC.

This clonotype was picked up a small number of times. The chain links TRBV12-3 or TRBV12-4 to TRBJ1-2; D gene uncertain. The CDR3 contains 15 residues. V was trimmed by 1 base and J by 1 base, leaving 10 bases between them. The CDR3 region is CASSLGRQNNYGYTF. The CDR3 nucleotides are TGTGCCAGCAGTTTAGGGCGGCAGAATAACTATGGCTACACCTTC.